The present TCR beta chain was sequenced within a study of shared clonotypes between healthy human individuals. The overall study: A couple of women and a few men aged 18 to 49 made up the donors.

The CDR3 contains 12 residues. The V gene's germline CDR1 is GTSNPN and CDR2 SVGIG (reference sequence). The germline V and J ends were trimmed by 4 bases and 0 bases, with 6 bases remaining between them. Donors comprised only Caucasian adults living in Nashville, Tennessee. The assay was carried out at the deep level. Each cell subset's genomic DNA was divided evenly among several immunoSEQ plates. Assay used: immunoSEQ multiplex PCR; TCRdb lists only in-frame clones, some missing. The table records roughly 400,000 clones, about 96% of them present only once. The sample taken for sequencing was memory CD8+ T cells sorted from blood. Described subset: CD45RO+ cells pooled with CCR7-negative TemRA cells. The rearrangement links TRBV30 to TRBJ1-1; D gene ambiguous. The TCR comes from a young man in good health. The CDR3 nucleotides read TGTGCCTGGAACATTATGAACACTGAAGCTTTCTTT. This sequence encodes CAWNIMNTEAFF. Based on the CDR3 plus reference TRBV30 and TRBJ1-1, the full variable domain is SQTIHQWPATLVQPVGSPLSLECTVEGTSNPNLYWYRQAAGRGLQLLFYSVGIGQISSEVPQNLSASRPQDRQFILSSKKLLLSDSGFYLCAWNIMNTEAFFGQGTRLTVV.